A single T cell receptor (beta chain) is shown here with its context. Its antigen is not yet known. Qualities for individual bases were not recorded, and no much larger clone is one base off. Reading the germline V gene gives CDR1 SNHLY and CDR2 FYNNEI. The CDR3 goes from the cysteine to the phenylalanine over 12 residues. Only the CDR3 part of the read is kept: 36 bases, read in frame from the first base. V is clipped by 6 bases and J by 7 bases, and the sequence between their germline boundaries is 9 bases long. TCRbeta CDR3 regions were amplified from genomic DNA by means of the immunoSEQ Assay, a bias-controlled multiplex PCR. The published analysis was carried out like this. Within the assay, amplification of reference gene primers was used to estimate how many nucleated cells each sample contained. Sequence reads were collapsed and filtered to measure the absolute abundance of every unique TCRbeta CDR3 rearrangement. For each sample, productive Simpson clonality was calculated as the square root of Simpson's diversity index across productive rearrangements. Sourced from immuneACCESS, this table was stored by TCRdb with only in-frame sequences that have V and J called. A share of the clones is absent; for the studies checked, an unresolved V gene accounts for under half, and the remainder has no known explanation. Clone size and the V and J calls come from that table; the DNA yielded D and trimming. This sample holds 120,000 to 150,000 clones; roughly four fifths were observed only once. Clones ranked in the top ten supply 12% to 15% of the sample.

This sample was taken from a study of blood T cell repertoires in COVID-19 (dated by TCRdb to 2018 to 2021). Regarding the research as a whole: The collaborator samples originated in the United States, Italy and Spain and spanned the acute and convalescent phases of COVID-19. HLA class I and class II types, where available, came from metadata supplied by the sample provider rather than from assay-based typing. Nearly every sample came with metadata listing a de-identified subject ID, COVID-19 status, age in years and sex. Deeply sampled blood TCRbeta repertoires from subjects exposed to, actively infected with, or recovered from COVID-19 were included in the dataset. The samples were drawn from the first 160 participants of the ongoing ImmuneRACE study and from some 1,300 subjects provided by 6 global collaborators. The prospective study material was composed of cDNA or gDNA derived from T cells, B-cell-depleted T cells, or PBMCs. The repertoires were released in a freely available public database meant as a resource for research on the immune response to SARS-CoV-2.

Study-level results and caveats: The quantity of clinical and demographic metadata differed by source and by participant and was supplied without curation.

Each collaborating institution followed its own protocols to collect whole blood in K2EDTA tubes. For TCRbeta analysis, collaborators shipped samples in one of three forms: frozen whole blood, isolated PBMCs, or DNA extracted from either of those sample types. The sequence links TRBV2 to TRBJ1-4, with an unclear D gene assignment. The receptor's source is a human donor with acute or convalescent COVID-19. The donor label of this sample is uncertain. The material sequenced was peripheral blood. The CDR3 sequence is CASSSSFEKLFF. The sequenced DNA is TGTGCCAGCAGCTCTTCCTTTGAAAAACTGTTTTTT.